The present entry profiles one T cell receptor (beta chain) with its context. Its antigen remains unknown. Each donor was nominally healthy when sampled (though unrecorded immune exposures were likely). This record belongs to a study of cytomegalovirus exposure and HLA in healthy donors. Across the whole study: Earlier sequencing of approximately 180 million T cells yielded about 120 million unique TCR beta sequences. Some 85 million unique TCRs from HLA-typed donors were held in an early data release.

General observations from the study: The authors enumerated over 150 TCR beta chains as linked to cytomegalovirus.

PCR involved 60 Vbeta and 13 Jbeta primers. TCRdb keeps only in-frame clones here, not all; method: immunoSEQ multiplex PCR. The sample holds under 95,000 clones; around 80% are singletons and the top ten take approximately 1%. This sequence was found in a male donor in good health and CMV-seronegative. The sequenced sample was PBMCs.

CDR3 region: CASSILGTGRNSPLHF. The CDR3, as DNA: TGTGCCAGTAGTATTCTTGGGACAGGTCGTAATTCACCCCTCCACTTT. This chain links TRBV19 with TRBJ1-6; TRBD1 matches 8 bases. The CDR3 runs 16 residues. Germline assignment: CDR1 LNHDA and CDR2 SQIVND (reference sequence). V lost 3 bases to trimming and J lost 6 bases; unmatched junction nucleotides: 7.